These 8 T cell receptor beta chains were sequenced from one sample in a study of blood T cell repertoires in COVID-19. The table came from immunoSEQ multiplex PCR; TCRdb's copy has only in-frame clones and leaves some out. This sample yields more than 200,000 clones, of which 80% to 90% are seen a single time; 7% to 8.5% belongs to the top ten. The sample taken for sequencing was PBMCs or T cells enriched from blood (not recorded which). The origin of the receptors is a man aged 25 to 40 in a cohort exposed to, infected with or recovered from COVID-19 (not recorded which).

Only a few counts were recorded for this clone. The J gene is TRBJ2-7, the V gene TRBV29-1; no clear D gene. Trimming removed 5 bases from V and 2 bases from J, with 10 bases in between. Germline CDR1 is SQVTM and CDR2 is ANQGSEA. This CDR3 has 12 amino acids. The CDR3 nucleotides read TGCAGCGTTAATCTCGGTACCTACGAGCAGTACTTC. It specifies CSVNLGTYEQYF.

The chain carries TRBV6-6 and TRBJ1-1, with D unresolved. The CDR3 is made up of 14 amino acids. The germline V gene has CDR1 MNHNY and CDR2 SVGAGI (reference sequence). V gave up 10 bases and J gave up 1 base, with 16 bases separating them. CDR3 sequence: CATNYQSGNTEAFF. Here the CDR3 DNA reads TGTGCCACCAATTATCAGTCTGGGAACACTGAAGCTTTCTTT.

This rearrangement joins TRBV5-8 to TRBJ1-5; possibly TRBD1 for D (5 bases). This CDR3 contains 13 residues. Germline loops: CDR1 SGHTS, CDR2 YDEGEE. V was pared by 4 bases and J by 5 bases, with 10 bases between. CDR3: CASSDTGYQPQHF. As DNA, the CDR3 is TGTGCCAGCAGCGACACAGGTTATCAGCCCCAGCATTTT.

The genes are TRBV24-1 and TRBJ2-1, with D possibly matching TRBD1 (5 bases). The length of the CDR3 is 13 residues. V was clipped by 5 bases and J by 9 bases, with 13 bases between them. CDR1 is KGHDR, CDR2 SFDVKD, per germline. Here the CDR3 DNA reads TGTGCCACCAGTGTTTACCTAGGGGCTGAGCAGTTCTTC. Its protein product is CATSVYLGAEQFF.

The J gene is TRBJ2-7, the V gene TRBV9; 9 bases agree with TRBD2. V lost 2 bases, J lost 5 bases, and 11 bases stayed unmatched. This CDR3 spans 16 amino acids. From germline, CDR1 is SGDLS and CDR2 YYNGEE. The CDR3 protein is CASSVDPAPSGNEQYF. CDR3 DNA: TGTGCCAGCAGCGTCGATCCCGCGCCTAGCGGGAACGAGCAGTACTTC.

V gene TRBV27 combines with J gene TRBJ2-7; tentatively, D is TRBD2 (5 bases). V was shortened by 6 bases and J by 0 bases, with 12 bases between the two germline ends. Germline V CDR1 and CDR2: MNHEY, SMNVEV (reference sequence). This CDR3 region has 14 residues. CDR3 amino acids: CASRNQRSSYEQYF. The CDR3 nucleotides read TGTGCCAGCAGAAACCAGCGGAGCTCCTACGAGCAGTACTTC.

The J gene is TRBJ2-2, the V gene TRBV6-6; D is undetermined. CDR1 is MNHNY, CDR2 SVGAGI, per germline (reference sequence). CDR3 size: 11 residues. V lost 6 bases and J lost 6, with 5 bases in between. For the CDR3, the DNA is TGTGCCAGCAGCCGGGCCGGGGAGCTGTTTTTT. Its translation is CASSRAGELFF.

This clone has a single count. CDR3 bases: TGTGCCAGCAGCTCTCCGGGACAGTCTTTGAACACTGAAGCTTTCTTT. This translates into CASSSPGQSLNTEAFF. V is TRBV7-9 and J is TRBJ1-1; TRBD1 agrees at 7 bases. The CDR3 spans 16 residues. The ends lost 4 bases at V and 0 bases at J; junction bases unmatched: 8. Per the germline V gene, CDR1 is SEHNR and CDR2 is FQNEAQ (reference sequence).